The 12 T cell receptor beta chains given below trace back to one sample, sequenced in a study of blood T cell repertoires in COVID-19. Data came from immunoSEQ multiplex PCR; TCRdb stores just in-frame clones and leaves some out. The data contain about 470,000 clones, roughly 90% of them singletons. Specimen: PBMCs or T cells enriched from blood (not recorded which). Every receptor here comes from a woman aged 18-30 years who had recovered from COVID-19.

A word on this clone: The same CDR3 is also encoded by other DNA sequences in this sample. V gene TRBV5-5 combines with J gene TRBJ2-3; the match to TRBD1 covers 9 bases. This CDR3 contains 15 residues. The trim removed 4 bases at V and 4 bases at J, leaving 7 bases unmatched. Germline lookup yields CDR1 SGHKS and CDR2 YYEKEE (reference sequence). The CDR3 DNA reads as TGTGCCAGCAGCCTGGGACAGGGATTAGCAGATACGCAGTATTTT. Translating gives CASSLGQGLADTQYF.

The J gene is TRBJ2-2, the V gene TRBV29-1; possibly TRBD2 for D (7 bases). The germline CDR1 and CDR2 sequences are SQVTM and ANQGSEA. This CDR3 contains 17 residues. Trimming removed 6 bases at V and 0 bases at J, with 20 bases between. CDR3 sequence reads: CSVGGGSHRTNTGELFF. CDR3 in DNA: TGCAGCGTAGGGGGAGGGAGCCATAGGACGAACACCGGGGAGCTGTTTTTT.

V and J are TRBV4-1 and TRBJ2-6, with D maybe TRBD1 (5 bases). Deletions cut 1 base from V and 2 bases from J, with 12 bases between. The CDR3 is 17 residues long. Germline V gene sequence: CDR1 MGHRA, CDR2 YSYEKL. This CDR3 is CASSQGVQGTGANVLTF. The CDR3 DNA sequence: TGCGCCAGCAGCCAAGGGGTGCAGGGTACTGGGGCCAACGTCCTGACTTTC.

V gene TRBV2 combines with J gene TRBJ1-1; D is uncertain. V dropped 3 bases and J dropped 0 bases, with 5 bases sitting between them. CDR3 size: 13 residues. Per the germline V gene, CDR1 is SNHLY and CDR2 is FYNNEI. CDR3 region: CASSDLMNTEAFF. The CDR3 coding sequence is TGTGCCAGCAGTGATCTTATGAACACTGAAGCTTTCTTT. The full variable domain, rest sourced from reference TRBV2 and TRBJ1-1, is EPEVTQTPSHQVTQMGQEVILRCVPISNHLYFYWYRQILGQKVEFLVSFYNNEISEKSEIFDDQFSVERPDGSNFTLKIRSTKLEDSAMYFCASSDLMNTEAFFGQGTRLTVV.

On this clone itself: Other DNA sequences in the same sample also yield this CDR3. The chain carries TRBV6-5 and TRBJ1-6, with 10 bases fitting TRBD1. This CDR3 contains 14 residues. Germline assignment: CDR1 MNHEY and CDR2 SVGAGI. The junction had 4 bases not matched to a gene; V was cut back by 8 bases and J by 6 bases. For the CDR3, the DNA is TGTGCCAGCTCCCGGGACAGGGGTAATTCACCCCTCCACTTT. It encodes CASSRDRGNSPLHF.

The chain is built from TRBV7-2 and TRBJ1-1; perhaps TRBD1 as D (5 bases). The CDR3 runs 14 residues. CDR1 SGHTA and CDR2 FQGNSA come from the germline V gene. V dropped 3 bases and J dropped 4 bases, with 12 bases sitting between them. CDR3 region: CASSFPGFFTEAFF. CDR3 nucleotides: TGTGCCAGCAGCTTCCCAGGGTTTTTCACTGAAGCTTTCTTT.

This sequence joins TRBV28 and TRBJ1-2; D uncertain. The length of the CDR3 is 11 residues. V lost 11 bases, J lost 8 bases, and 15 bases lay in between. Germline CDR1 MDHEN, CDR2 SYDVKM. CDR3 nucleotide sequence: TGTGCCGCCGGGTCTCCTAGCGGCTACACCTTC. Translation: CAAGSPSGYTF.

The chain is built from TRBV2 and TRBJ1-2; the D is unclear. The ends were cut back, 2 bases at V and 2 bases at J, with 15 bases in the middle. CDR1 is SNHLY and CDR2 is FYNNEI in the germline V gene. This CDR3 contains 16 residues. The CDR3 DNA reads TGTGCCAGCAGTGAAATTCGAGCCACTACGAACTATGGCTACACCTTC. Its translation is CASSEIRATTNYGYTF.

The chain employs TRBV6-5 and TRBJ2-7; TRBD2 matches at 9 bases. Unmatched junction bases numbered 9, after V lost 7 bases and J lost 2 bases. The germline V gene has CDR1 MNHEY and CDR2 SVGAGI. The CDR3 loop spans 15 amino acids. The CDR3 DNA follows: TGTGCCAGCAACACCGAGGGGACTAGCCCCTACGAGCAGTACTTC. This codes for CASNTEGTSPYEQYF.

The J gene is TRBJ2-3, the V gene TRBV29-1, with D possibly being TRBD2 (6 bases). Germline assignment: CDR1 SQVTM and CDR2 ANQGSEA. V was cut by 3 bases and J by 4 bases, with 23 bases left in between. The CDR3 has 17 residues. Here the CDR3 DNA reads TGCAGCGTTGAGGCCCTCCGGCGGGGTTCGGGCCCAGATACGCAGTATTTT. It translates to CSVEALRRGSGPDTQYF.

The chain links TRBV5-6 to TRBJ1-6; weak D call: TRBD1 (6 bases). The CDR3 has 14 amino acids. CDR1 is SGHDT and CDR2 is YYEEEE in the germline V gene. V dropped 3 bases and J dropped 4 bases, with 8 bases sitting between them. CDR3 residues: CASSSRGYNSPLHF. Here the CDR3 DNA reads TGTGCCAGCAGCTCCAGGGGTTATAATTCACCCCTCCACTTT.

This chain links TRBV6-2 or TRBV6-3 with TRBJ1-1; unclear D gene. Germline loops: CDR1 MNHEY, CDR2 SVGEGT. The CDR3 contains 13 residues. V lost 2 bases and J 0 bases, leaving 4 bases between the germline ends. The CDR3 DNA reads TGTGCCAGCAGTTACAGCCTGAACACTGAAGCTTTCTTT. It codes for CASSYSLNTEAFF.